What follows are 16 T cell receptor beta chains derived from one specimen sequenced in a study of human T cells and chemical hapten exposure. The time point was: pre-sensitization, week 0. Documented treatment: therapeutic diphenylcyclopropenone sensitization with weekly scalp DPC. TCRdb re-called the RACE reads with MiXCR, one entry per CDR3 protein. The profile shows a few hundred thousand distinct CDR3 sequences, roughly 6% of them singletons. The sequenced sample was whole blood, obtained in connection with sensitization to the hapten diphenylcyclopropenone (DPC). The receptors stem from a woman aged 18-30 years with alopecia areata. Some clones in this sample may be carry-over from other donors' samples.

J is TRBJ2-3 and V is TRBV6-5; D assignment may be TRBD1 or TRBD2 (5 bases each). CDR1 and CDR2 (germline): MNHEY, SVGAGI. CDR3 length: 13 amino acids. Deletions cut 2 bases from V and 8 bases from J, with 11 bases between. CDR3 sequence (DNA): TGTGCCAGCAGTTACCAGGGTGGGAGTACGCAGTATTTT. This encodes CASSYQGGSTQYF.

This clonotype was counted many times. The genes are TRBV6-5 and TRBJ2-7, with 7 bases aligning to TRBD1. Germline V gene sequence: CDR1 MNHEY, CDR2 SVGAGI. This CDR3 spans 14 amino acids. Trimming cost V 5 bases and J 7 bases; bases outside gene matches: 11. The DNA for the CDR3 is TGTGCCAGCAGTATGGGACAGCAAACGGGGGAGCAGTACTTC. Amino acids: CASSMGQQTGEQYF.

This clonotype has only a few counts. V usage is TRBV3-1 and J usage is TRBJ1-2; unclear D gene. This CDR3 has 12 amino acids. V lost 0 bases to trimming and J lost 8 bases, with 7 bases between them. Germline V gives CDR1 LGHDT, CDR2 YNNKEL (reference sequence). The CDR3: CASSQDRIGYTF. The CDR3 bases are TGTGCCAGCAGCCAAGATCGGATAGGCTACACCTTC.

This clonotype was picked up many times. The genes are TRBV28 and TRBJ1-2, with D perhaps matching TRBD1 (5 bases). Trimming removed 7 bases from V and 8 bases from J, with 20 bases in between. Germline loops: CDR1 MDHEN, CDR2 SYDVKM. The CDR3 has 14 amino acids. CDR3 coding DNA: TGTGCCAGCACCCCTTGGGACGATGGTCGGGGCTACACCTTC. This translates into CASTPWDDGRGYTF.

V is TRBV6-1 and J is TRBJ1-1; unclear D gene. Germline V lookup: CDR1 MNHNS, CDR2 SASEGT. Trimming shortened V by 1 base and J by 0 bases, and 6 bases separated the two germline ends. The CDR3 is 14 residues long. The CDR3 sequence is CASSEVRMNTEAFF. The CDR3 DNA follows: TGTGCCAGCAGTGAAGTGAGGATGAACACTGAAGCTTTCTTT.

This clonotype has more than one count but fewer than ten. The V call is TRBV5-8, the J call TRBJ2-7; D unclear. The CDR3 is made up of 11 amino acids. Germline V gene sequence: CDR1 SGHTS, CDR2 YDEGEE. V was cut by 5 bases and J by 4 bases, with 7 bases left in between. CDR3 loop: CASRVGYEQYF. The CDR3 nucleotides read TGTGCCAGCAGGGTAGGGTACGAGCAGTACTTC.

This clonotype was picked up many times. DNA of the CDR3: TGTGCCAGCAGCCCAGGGGGCGCTGGGGGAAACACCATATATTTT. Translation gives CASSPGGAGGNTIYF. The rearrangement joins TRBV5-6 to TRBJ1-3; 8 nucleotides agree with TRBD1. The CDR3 runs 15 residues. J was trimmed by 4 bases and V by 4 bases; bases with no gene match: 7. Germline loops: CDR1 SGHDT, CDR2 YYEEEE.

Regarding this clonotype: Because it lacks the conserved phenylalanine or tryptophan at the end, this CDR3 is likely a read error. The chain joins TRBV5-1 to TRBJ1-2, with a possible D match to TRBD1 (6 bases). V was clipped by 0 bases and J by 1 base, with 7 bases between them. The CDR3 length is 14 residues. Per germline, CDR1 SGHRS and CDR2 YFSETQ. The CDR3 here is CASSLDRVNYGYTL. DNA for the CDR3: TGCGCCAGCAGCTTGGACAGGGTTAACTATGGCTACACCTTA.

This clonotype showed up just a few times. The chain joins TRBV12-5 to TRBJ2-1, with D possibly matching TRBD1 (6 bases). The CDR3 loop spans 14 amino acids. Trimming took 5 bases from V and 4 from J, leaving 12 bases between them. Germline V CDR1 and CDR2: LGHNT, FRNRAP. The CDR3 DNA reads TGTGCTAGTGGTCCCTCGGACAGTTACAATGAGCAGTTCTTC. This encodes CASGPSDSYNEQFF.

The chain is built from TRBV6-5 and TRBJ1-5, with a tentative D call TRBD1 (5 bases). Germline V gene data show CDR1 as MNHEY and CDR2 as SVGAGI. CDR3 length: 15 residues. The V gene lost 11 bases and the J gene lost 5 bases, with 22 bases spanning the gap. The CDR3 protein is CAVGQRDRADQPQHF. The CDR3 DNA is TGTGCCGTAGGCCAGAGGGACCGCGCGGATCAGCCCCAGCATTTT.

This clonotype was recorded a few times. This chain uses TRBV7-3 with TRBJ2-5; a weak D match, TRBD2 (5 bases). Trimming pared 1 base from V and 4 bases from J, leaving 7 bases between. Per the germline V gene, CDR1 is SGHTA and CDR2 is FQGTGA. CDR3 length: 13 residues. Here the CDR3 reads CASSLMGRETQYF. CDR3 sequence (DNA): TGTGCCAGCAGCTTAATGGGGAGAGAGACCCAGTACTTC.

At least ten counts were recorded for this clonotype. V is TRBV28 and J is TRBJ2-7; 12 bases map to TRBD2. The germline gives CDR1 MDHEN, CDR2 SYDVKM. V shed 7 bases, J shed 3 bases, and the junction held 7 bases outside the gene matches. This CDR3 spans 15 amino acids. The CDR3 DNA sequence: TGTGCCAGCACCGATACTAGCGGGGGGCACTACGAGCAGTACTTC. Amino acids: CASTDTSGGHYEQYF.

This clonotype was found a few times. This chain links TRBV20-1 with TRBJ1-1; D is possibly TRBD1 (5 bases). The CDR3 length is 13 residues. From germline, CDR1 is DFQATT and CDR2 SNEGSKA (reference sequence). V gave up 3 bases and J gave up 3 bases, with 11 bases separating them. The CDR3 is CSASNGGDTEAFF. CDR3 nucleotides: TGCAGTGCTAGCAACGGGGGGGACACTGAAGCTTTCTTT.

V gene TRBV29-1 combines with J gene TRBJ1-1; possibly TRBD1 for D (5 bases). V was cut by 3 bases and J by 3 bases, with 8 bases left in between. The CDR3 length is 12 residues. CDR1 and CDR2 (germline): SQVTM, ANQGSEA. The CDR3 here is CSVEGQHTEAFF. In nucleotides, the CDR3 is TGCAGCGTTGAGGGGCAGCACACTGAAGCTTTCTTT.

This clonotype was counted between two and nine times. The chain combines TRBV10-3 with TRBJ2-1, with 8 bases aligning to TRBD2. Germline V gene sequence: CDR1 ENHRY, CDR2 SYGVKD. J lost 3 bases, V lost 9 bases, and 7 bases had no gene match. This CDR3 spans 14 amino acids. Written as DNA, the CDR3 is TGTGCCATGGGTAGCGGGGATGTCTACAATGAGCAGTTCTTC. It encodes CAMGSGDVYNEQFF.

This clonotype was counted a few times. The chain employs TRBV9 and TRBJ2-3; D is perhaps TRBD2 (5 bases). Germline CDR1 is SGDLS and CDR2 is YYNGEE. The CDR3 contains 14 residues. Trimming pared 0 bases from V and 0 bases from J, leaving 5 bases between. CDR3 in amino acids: CASSVAGSTDTQYF. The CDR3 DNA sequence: TGTGCCAGCAGCGTAGCGGGGAGCACAGATACGCAGTATTTT. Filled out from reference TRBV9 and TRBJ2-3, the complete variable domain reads DSGVTQTPKHLITATGQRVTLRCSPRSGDLSVYWYQQSLDQGLQFLIQYYNGEERAKGNILERFSAQQFPDLHSELNLSSLELGDSALYFCASSVAGSTDTQYFGPGTRLTVL.